This passage covers 15 T cell receptor beta chains from one sample sequenced in a study of blood T cell repertoires in COVID-19. Clones were sequenced by immunoSEQ multiplex PCR, and TCRdb holds only the in-frame ones, with some missing. The sample records roughly 40,000 clones, about 85% being singletons. Sequencing used peripheral blood. The receptors derive from a woman aged 80 or over with acute or convalescent COVID-19.

This chain connects TRBV18 to TRBJ1-4; the D is unclear. The CDR3 spans 14 residues. The germline CDR1 and CDR2 sequences are KGHSH and LQKENI. V was shortened by 0 bases and J by 7 bases, with 9 bases between the two germline ends. The CDR3: CASSPPSGSEKLFF. CDR3 sequence (DNA): TGTGCCAGCTCACCACCCTCGGGTAGTGAAAAACTGTTTTTT.

The chain employs TRBV27 and TRBJ2-6, with 11 positions matching TRBD1. This CDR3 has 21 amino acids. The trim removed 5 bases at V and 4 bases at J, leaving 19 bases unmatched. Germline CDR1 is MNHEY and CDR2 is SMNVEV (reference sequence). The CDR3 DNA follows: TGTGCCAGCAGTCCAAGGCTGATTTCCGGACAGGGGGCGTCGGGGGCCAACGTCCTGACTTTC. This encodes CASSPRLISGQGASGANVLTF.

V and J are TRBV7-2 and TRBJ2-5; tentative D call: TRBD2 (6 bases). Per the germline V gene, CDR1 is SGHTA and CDR2 is FQGNSA. The CDR3 length is 14 residues. Trimming removed 8 bases from V and 5 bases from J, with 18 bases in between. The CDR3 DNA reads TGTGCCAGCGGACGACTAGGAAGAGACGAGACCCAGTACTTC. Residues: CASGRLGRDETQYF.

The V gene is TRBV7-2, the J gene TRBJ1-1, with 11 bases lining up with TRBD1. The CDR3 runs to 15 residues. Germline loops: CDR1 SGHTA, CDR2 FQGNSA. The ends lost 5 bases at V and 9 bases at J; junction bases unmatched: 11. The CDR3 reads CASSAGQGVLTKAFF. The CDR3 DNA is TGTGCCAGCAGCGCGGGACAGGGGGTGCTTACTAAAGCTTTCTTT.

V is TRBV2 and J is TRBJ2-2, with D perhaps matching TRBD1 (5 bases). The CDR3 totals 13 residues. Trimming removed 6 bases from V and 5 bases from J, with 10 bases in between. Per the germline V gene, CDR1 is SNHLY and CDR2 is FYNNEI. This CDR3 is CASRRSGTGELFF. Here the CDR3 DNA reads TGTGCCAGCAGGAGATCAGGGACCGGGGAGCTGTTTTTT. Using reference TRBV2 and TRBJ2-2 for the parts outside the CDR3, the full variable domain is EPEVTQTPSHQVTQMGQEVILRCVPISNHLYFYWYRQILGQKVEFLVSFYNNEISEKSEIFDDQFSVERPDGSNFTLKIRSTKLEDSAMYFCASRRSGTGELFFGEGSRLTVL.

The rearrangement links TRBV19 to TRBJ2-1, with D maybe TRBD2 (5 bases). Germline V gene data show CDR1 as LNHDA and CDR2 as SQIVND (reference sequence). The V end lost 0 bases, the J end lost 2 bases, and 8 bases lay between the germline ends. CDR3 length: 15 amino acids. CDR3 nucleotide sequence: TGTGCCAGTAGTATAGAGGCGGGCACCTACAATGAGCAGTTCTTC. Its protein product is CASSIEAGTYNEQFF.

The chain uses TRBV2 and TRBJ1-6; D remains unclear. V shed 0 bases and J shed 12 bases, with 21 bases lying between them. Germline lookup yields CDR1 SNHLY and CDR2 FYNNEI. The CDR3 consists of 17 residues. CDR3: CASSEAGPGNSAGPLHF. CDR3 bases: TGTGCCAGCAGTGAAGCAGGTCCGGGAAACTCCGCGGGACCCCTCCACTTT.

V usage is TRBV27 and J usage is TRBJ1-1; D is unresolved. With 6 bases removed from V and 6 bases from J, the gap between germline ends came to 11 bases. This CDR3 is 12 amino acids long. The germline CDR1 and CDR2 sequences are MNHEY and SMNVEV (reference sequence). CDR3 coding DNA: TGTGCCAGCAGAGATTTCAGGTCTGAAGCTTTCTTT. It yields the protein CASRDFRSEAFF.

The chain combines TRBV3-1 (or the pseudogene TRBV3-2) with TRBJ1-3, with D possibly being TRBD1 (6 bases). CDR1 and CDR2 (germline): LGHDT, YNNKEL (reference sequence). The V gene lost 2 bases and the J gene lost 4 bases, with 12 bases spanning the gap. The CDR3 consists of 15 residues. CDR3 in DNA: TGTGCCAGCAGCCAAAGTCTGGGGACAGGAAACACCATATATTTT. This gives the protein CASSQSLGTGNTIYF.

This clone was picked up one time. This chain links TRBV30 with TRBJ2-7, with D possibly being TRBD1 (5 bases). Germline V gene sequence: CDR1 GTSNPN, CDR2 SVGIG (reference sequence). Trimming stripped 0 bases from V and 7 bases from J, with 19 bases between. The CDR3 extends over 15 amino acids. As DNA, the CDR3 is TGTGCCTGGAGTGTACATTTAGGGGTTCCCCTGGAGCAGTACTTC. It is translated as CAWSVHLGVPLEQYF.

The chain combines TRBV3-1 (or the pseudogene TRBV3-2) with TRBJ2-5, with 8 nucleotides matching TRBD2. The CDR3 extends over 15 amino acids. Germline trimming cut 1 base from V and 8 bases from J; bases unmatched to any gene: 9. The germline V gene encodes CDR1 LGHDT and CDR2 YNNKEL (reference sequence). For the CDR3, the DNA is TGTGCCAGCAGCCAAGGAGGCGCGGGAGGCCCAACCCAGTACTTC. Protein: CASSQGGAGGPTQYF.

Only a few counts were recorded for this clone. The chain recombines TRBV5-5 with TRBJ2-1, with 7 bases that match TRBD2. CDR1 and CDR2 from the germline V gene are SGHKS and YYEKEE (reference sequence). The CDR3 runs 15 residues. Trimming at V came to 3 bases and at J to 4 bases, leaving 7 bases not matched to a gene. The DNA for the CDR3 is TGTGCCAGCAGCTCGGAAGCGGGAACGTACAATGAGCAGTTCTTC. Protein sequence: CASSSEAGTYNEQFF.

The rearrangement links TRBV2 to TRBJ1-1; D gene unclear. Germline loops: CDR1 SNHLY, CDR2 FYNNEI. V was trimmed by 7 bases and J by 1 base, leaving 13 bases between them. The CDR3 is 14 amino acids. The DNA of the CDR3 is TGTGCCAGCAACCCTGACACTTGGAACACTGAAGCTTTCTTT. It encodes CASNPDTWNTEAFF.

This clone has only one observation. V and J are TRBV5-6 and TRBJ2-6, with D unclear. Trimming cost V 0 bases and J 4 bases, with 5 bases left between them. From germline, CDR1 is SGHDT and CDR2 YYEEEE. CDR3 length: 14 residues. The CDR3 spells CASSLGAGANVLTF. The CDR3 coding sequence is TGTGCCAGCAGCTTGGGGGCCGGGGCCAACGTCCTGACTTTC.

The chain recombines TRBV19 with TRBJ1-2, with 8 bases lining up with TRBD1. This CDR3 region has 15 residues. The V segment lost 4 bases and the J segment 6 bases; nucleotides outside the gene matches: 10. CDR1 is LNHDA and CDR2 is SQIVND in the germline V gene (reference sequence). As DNA, the CDR3 is TGTGCCAGTAGTAACCCGACAGGGGAGCTCCATGGCTACACCTTC. Amino acids: CASSNPTGELHGYTF.